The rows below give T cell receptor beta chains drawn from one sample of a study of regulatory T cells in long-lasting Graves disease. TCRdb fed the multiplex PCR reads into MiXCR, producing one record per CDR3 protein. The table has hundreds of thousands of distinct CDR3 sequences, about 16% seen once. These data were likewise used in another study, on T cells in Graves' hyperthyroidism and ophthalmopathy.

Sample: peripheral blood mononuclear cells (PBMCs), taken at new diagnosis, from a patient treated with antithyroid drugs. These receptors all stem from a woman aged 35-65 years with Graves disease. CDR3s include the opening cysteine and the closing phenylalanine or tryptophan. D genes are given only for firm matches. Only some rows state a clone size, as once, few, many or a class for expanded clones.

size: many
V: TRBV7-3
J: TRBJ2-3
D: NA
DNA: TGTGCCAGCAGCTTAAGTCCGCTGTCGGATACGCAGTATTTT
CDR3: CASSLSPLSDTQYF

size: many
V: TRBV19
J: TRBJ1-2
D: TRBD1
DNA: TGTGCCAGTAGTAAATGGACAGGATCTGGCTACACCTTC
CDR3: CASSKWTGSGYTF

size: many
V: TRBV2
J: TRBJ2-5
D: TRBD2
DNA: TGTGCCAGCAGGGGGACTAGCGGGGGGGCTGAGACCCAGTACTTC
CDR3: CASRGTSGGAETQYF

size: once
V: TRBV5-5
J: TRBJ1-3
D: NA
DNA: TGTGCCAGCAGCTTGGAATATGGCTCTGGAAACACCATATATTTT
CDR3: CASSLEYGSGNTIYF

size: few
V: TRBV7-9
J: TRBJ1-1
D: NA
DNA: TGTGCCAGCAGGTACCTGGCCAACACTGAAGCTTTCTTT
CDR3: CASRYLANTEAFF

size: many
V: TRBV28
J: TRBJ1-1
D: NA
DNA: TGTGCCAGCAGTTTGGAAACCACTGAAGCTTTCTTT
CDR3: CASSLETTEAFF

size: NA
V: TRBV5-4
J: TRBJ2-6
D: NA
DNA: TGTGCCAGCCGTCCGGACCAATTCTCTGGGGCCAACGTCCTGACTTTC
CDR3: CASRPDQFSGANVLTF

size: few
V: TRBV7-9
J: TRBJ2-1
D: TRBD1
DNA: TGTGCCAGCAGCCTCCAGGACAGGGGTTTGAATGAGCAGTTCTTC
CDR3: CASSLQDRGLNEQFF

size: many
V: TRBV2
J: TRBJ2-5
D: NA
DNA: TGTGCCAGCAGTGAACGAGGGTCGGCCGAGACCCAGTACTTC
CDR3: CASSERGSAETQYF

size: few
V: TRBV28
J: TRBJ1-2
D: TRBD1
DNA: TGTGCCACACTGGACAGGGGTCGTAATGGCTACACCTTC
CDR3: CATLDRGRNGYTF